These 10 T cell receptor beta chains were sequenced from one sample in a study of blood T cell repertoires in COVID-19. The protocol was immunoSEQ multiplex PCR, while the TCRdb copy is restricted to in-frame clones and leaves out a portion. The table has 130,000 or so clones, around 78% seen once. Sequencing was carried out using peripheral blood. These receptors all stem from a human donor in a cohort sampled during active COVID-19.

The V call is TRBV30, the J call TRBJ2-7; D is perhaps TRBD1 (7 bases). Germline-derived CDR1 and CDR2 are GTSNPN and SVGIG (reference sequence). Trimming took off 1 base at V and 1 base at J, with 14 bases between the two ends. This CDR3 contains 15 residues. CDR3 DNA sequence: TGTGCCTGGAGTGATCAGGGGGGAGGTTCCTACGAGCAGTACTTC. Amino acid sequence: CAWSDQGGGSYEQYF.

The rearrangement uses TRBV6-2 or TRBV6-3 and TRBJ2-7; D perhaps matches TRBD1 (6 bases). The CDR3 is 16 residues long. The V end was cut by 2 bases, the J end by 2 bases, with 16 bases between. The germline V gene encodes CDR1 MNHEY and CDR2 SVGEGT. The DNA of the CDR3 is TGTGCCAGCAGTTACCCCCAGGGACAAACCACCTACGAGCAGTACTTC. Its protein is CASSYPQGQTTYEQYF.

As concerns this clone: Other DNA sequences of this sample code for an identical CDR3. CDR3 in DNA: TGCAGTGCTAGGACAGGCTACGAGCAGTACTTC. It codes for CSARTGYEQYF. This chain links TRBV20-1 with TRBJ2-7; a possible D gene is TRBD1 (6 bases). The CDR3 length is 11 residues. Looked up from germline, CDR1 is DFQATT and CDR2 is SNEGSKA (reference sequence). The V end lost 3 bases, the J end lost 3 bases, and 6 bases lay between the germline ends.

This chain joins TRBV21-1 and TRBJ2-2; the DNA was not used to check the table's D call, TRBD2. TRBV21-1 represents a pseudogene. The CDR3 loop spans 15 amino acids. DNA for the CDR3: TGTGCCAGCAGCAGCCCAGGGAGGAGGGGCGGGGAGCTGTTTTTT. It specifies CASSSPGRRGGELFF.

This sequence joins TRBV4-1 and TRBJ2-7, with TRBD2 identical over 13 bases. The CDR3 has 17 amino acids. The J segment lost 2 bases and the V segment lost 4 bases, leaving 8 bases of the junction unmatched. Germline CDR1 is MGHRA and CDR2 is YSYEKL. The CDR3 sequence: CASSLAAGTSGAYEQYF. CDR3 bases: TGCGCCAGCAGCCTCGCCGCAGGGACTAGCGGGGCCTACGAGCAGTACTTC.

DNA of the CDR3: TGTGCCAGCAGCTCCTTAGCGGGGGGCACAGATACGCAGTATTTT. Translation: CASSSLAGGTDTQYF. The chain is built from TRBV5-6 and TRBJ2-3; TRBD2 matches 9 bases. From germline, CDR1 is SGHDT and CDR2 YYEEEE. CDR3 length: 15 amino acids. V dropped 3 bases and J dropped 1; count of bases not matched to a gene: 3.

The chain employs TRBV6-6 and TRBJ1-3; TRBD1 is a possible D gene (6 bases). V lost 7 bases, J lost 0 bases, and 16 bases lay in between. Germline CDR1 reads MNHNY; CDR2 reads SVGAGI (reference sequence). The CDR3 is made up of 16 amino acids. CDR3 sequence: CASTFGGQSSGNTIYF. The DNA for the CDR3 is TGTGCCAGCACCTTCGGCGGACAGAGCTCTGGAAACACCATATATTTT.

The chain combines TRBV7-3 with TRBJ1-1; 8 nucleotides agree with TRBD1. V shed 1 base, J shed 6 bases, and the junction held 10 bases outside the gene matches. The CDR3 has 16 residues. Germline CDR1 and CDR2: SGHTA and FQGTGA. CDR3 in DNA: TGTGCCAGCAGCTTAATCCCCACAGGGGGAGACGCTGAAGCTTTCTTT. Translating gives CASSLIPTGGDAEAFF.

V and J are TRBV10-2 and TRBJ1-2; 7 bases are a match to TRBD1. The V segment lost 2 bases and the J segment 5 bases; nucleotides outside the gene matches: 17. There are 18 residues in the CDR3. CDR1 and CDR2 from the germline V gene are WSHSY and SAAADI. Written as DNA, the CDR3 is TGCGCCAGCAGTGAGAGTGGTGGGGCAGGGGGGTGGCTATATGGCTACACCTTC. This sequence encodes CASSESGGAGGWLYGYTF.

The chain uses TRBV7-7 and TRBJ2-5; 8 nucleotides line up with TRBD2. The CDR3 extends over 15 amino acids. The trim removed 6 bases at V and 1 base at J, leaving 7 bases unmatched. CDR1 and CDR2 from the germline V gene are SSHAT and FNYEAQ (reference sequence). The CDR3: CASRLGGGSQETQYF. The CDR3 DNA reads TGTGCCAGCAGATTGGGCGGGGGGTCCCAAGAGACCCAGTACTTC.